These 2 T cell receptor beta chains came from one sample sequenced in a study of blood T cell repertoires in COVID-19. Using immunoSEQ multiplex PCR, the repertoire was profiled, and TCRdb retains in-frame clones only, with some absent. The sample shows about 350,000 clones, less than 90% of them seen only once. The source material was PBMCs or T cells enriched from blood (not recorded which). The receptors stem from a woman aged 25 to 39 who had recovered from COVID-19.

V usage is TRBV4-2 and J usage is TRBJ1-4; a weak D match, TRBD1 (5 bases). Trimming took 1 base from V and 1 from J, leaving 13 bases between them. Looked up from germline, CDR1 is LGHNA and CDR2 is YNFKEQ. The CDR3 is 17 amino acids. The chain's CDR3 is CASSQAGNGGTNEKLFF. The DNA of the CDR3 is TGTGCCAGCAGCCAAGCCGGCAACGGGGGAACTAATGAAAAACTGTTTTTT.

In its sample, this clone was seen once. The V call is TRBV5-6, the J call TRBJ2-3; the D gene is possibly TRBD1 (6 bases). CDR3 length: 15 amino acids. Germline assignment: CDR1 SGHDT and CDR2 YYEEEE. V gave up 5 bases and J gave up 2 bases, with 15 bases separating them. The CDR3 region is CASRVDSPTTDTQYF. DNA of the CDR3: TGTGCCAGCAGGGTGGACAGCCCTACCACAGATACGCAGTATTTT.